Listed below are T cell receptor beta chains from one sample, sequenced in a study of blood T cell repertoires in COVID-19. Method: immunoSEQ multiplex PCR; TCRdb's copy keeps in-frame clones and lacks some. The profile shows hundreds of thousands of clones, more than 70% of them singletons. The sequencing sample was made of peripheral blood. These TCRs come from a man between 35 and 55 years old with acute or convalescent COVID-19. Both conserved end residues are part of each CDR3. Fields, in order: V gene, clone size, D gene, J gene, CDR3 protein, CDR3 DNA. A D gene is named only where the DNA matches it firmly. Expanded clones get a size class; other rows say once, few or many, or leave the size out.

TRBV6-5	-	TRBD1	TRBJ1-6	CASSPEDRRNSPLHF	TGTGCCAGCAGCCCCGAGGACAGGAGGAATTCACCCCTCCACTTT
TRBV14	few	-	TRBJ2-7	CASSQPLGVGSIEQYF	TGTGCCAGCAGCCAGCCATTGGGAGTAGGATCCATCGAGCAGTACTTC
TRBV11-2	-	-	TRBJ2-1	CASSLEWSVYNEQFF	TGTGCCAGCAGCTTAGAGTGGTCAGTTTACAATGAGCAGTTCTTC
TRBV10-2	-	-	TRBJ1-4	CASSEPGITSTNEKLFF	TGCGCCAGCAGTGAACCGGGGATCACCTCAACTAATGAAAAACTGTTTTTT
TRBV5-4	once	TRBD1	TRBJ2-1	CASSTGQDNEQFF	TGTGCCAGCAGCACGGGACAGGACAATGAGCAGTTCTTC
TRBV5-6	-	-	TRBJ1-4	CASSSTGTNEKLFF	TGTGCCAGCAGCTCGACAGGAACCAATGAAAAACTGTTTTTT
TRBV3-1/TRBV3-2	-	-	TRBJ1-6	CASSQTGNSPLHF	TGTGCCAGCAGCCAAACAGGGAATTCACCCCTCCACTTT
TRBV20-1	few	-	TRBJ2-7	CSASSWEARVYEQYF	TGCAGTGCTAGTAGTTGGGAGGCCAGGGTCTACGAGCAGTACTTC
TRBV5-1	once	TRBD1	TRBJ1-2	CASDGTGGGVNGYTF	TGCGCCAGCGACGGGACAGGGGGCGGTGTTAATGGCTACACCTTC
TRBV28	once	-	TRBJ2-3	CASSLPRGGTWGTDTQYF	TGTGCCAGCAGTTTACCCCGGGGTGGAACCTGGGGCACAGATACGCAGTATTTT
TRBV12-3/TRBV12-4	-	TRBD1	TRBJ1-2	CASREDRAYGYTF	TGTGCCAGCAGGGAAGACAGGGCCTATGGCTACACCTTC
TRBV27	-	-	TRBJ2-1	CASSLYAGQLYSISYNEQFF	TGTGCCAGCAGTTTATATGCGGGACAGCTATATTCCATCTCCTACAATGAGCAGTTCTTC
TRBV19	-	TRBD1	TRBJ1-3	CASSMGQGLIGNTIYF	TGTGCCAGTAGTATGGGACAGGGCCTGATTGGAAACACCATATATTTT
TRBV21-1	-	-	TRBJ2-5	CASSKEGSETQYF	TGTGCCAGCAGCAAAGAGGGGTCGGAGACCCAGTACTTC
TRBV5-4	-	TRBD1	TRBJ1-1	CASSFGQAEAFF	TGTGCCAGCAGTTTCGGACAGGCTGAAGCTTTCTTT
TRBV5-1	-	TRBD2	TRBJ2-3	CASSLGLATGLYSTDTQYF	TGCGCCAGCAGCCTGGGACTAGCGACTGGCCTTTATAGCACAGATACGCAGTATTTT
TRBV6-5	-	-	TRBJ1-1	CASSPGFAGAFF	TGTGCCAGCAGCCCCGGTTTCGCGGGAGCTTTCTTT
TRBV28	once	TRBD1	TRBJ2-1	CASSISGTAYNEQFF	TGTGCCAGCAGCATATCCGGGACAGCTTACAATGAGCAGTTCTTC
TRBV12-3/TRBV12-4	-	-	TRBJ2-1	CASSLVSGEQFF	TGTGCCAGCAGTTTAGTTTCGGGTGAGCAGTTCTTC
TRBV7-9	-	-	TRBJ2-1	CASSRSRNYNEQFF	TGTGCCAGCAGCCGTTCCAGGAATTACAATGAGCAGTTCTTC
TRBV14	-	-	TRBJ2-7	CASSLSSYEQYF	TGTGCCAGCAGCTTGAGCTCCTACGAGCAGTACTTC
TRBV3-1/TRBV3-2	-	TRBD1	TRBJ1-6	CASSRTDRGHSPLHF	TGTGCCAGCAGCCGTACAGACAGGGGCCATTCACCCCTCCACTTT
TRBV5-1	-	TRBD1	TRBJ1-2	CASKIGSGGPEWGYTF	TGCGCCAGCAAAATTGGGTCAGGGGGACCGGAGTGGGGCTACACCTTC
TRBV4-3	many	-	TRBJ1-4	CASSQDPPGADEKLFF	TGCGCCAGCAGCCAAGACCCCCCAGGGGCGGATGAAAAACTGTTTTTT
TRBV6-2/TRBV6-3	-	TRBD1	TRBJ1-5	CASSPDRPYSNQPQHF	TGTGCCAGCAGCCCGGACAGGCCTTATAGCAATCAGCCCCAGCATTTT
TRBV18	-	-	TRBJ1-2	CASSPSGDYGYTF	TGTGCCAGCTCACCAAGCGGTGACTATGGCTACACCTTC
TRBV27	once	TRBD2	TRBJ2-7	CASRSGTRSYEQYF	TGTGCCAGCAGGAGTGGGACTAGGTCCTACGAGCAGTACTTC
TRBV6-5	-	TRBD1	TRBJ2-7	CASSKPGTGVYEQYF	TGTGCCAGCAGTAAACCCGGGACAGGAGTGTACGAGCAGTACTTC